This T cell receptor (beta chain) appears in the sequencing data of a study of prognosis after radiotherapy for stage I lung cancer. Regarding the study as a whole: Reportedly, TRBV and TRBJ gene usage varied with metastasis presence.

Worth noting for this clonotype: As yet, its antigen is unknown. This likely reflects a read error, since a far larger clone is one base away.

Multiplex PCR, run in two rounds, amplified TCR beta CDR3 from genomic DNA. Round-one PCR had primers specific to each TRBV and TRBJ gene. TCRdb reanalysed the multiplex PCR reads using MiXCR and keeps one entry per CDR3 protein. This sample carries over 45,000 distinct CDR3 sequences, approximately 25% of them seen once, and the ten largest clones take 7.5%. The material was PBMCs, obtained before or after stereotactic body radiation therapy (not recorded which). The clonotype was recovered from a donor aged 50 or older with non-small cell lung cancer.

The CDR3 reads CASRPQVWMNTEAFF. Written as DNA, the CDR3 is TGTGCCAGCAGACCACAAGTCTGGATGAACACTGAAGCTTTCTTT. This chain connects TRBV6-5 to TRBJ1-1; D gene uncertain. The CDR3 contains 15 residues. Germline CDR1 reads MNHEY; CDR2 reads SVGAGI. The ends were cut back, 6 bases at V and 0 bases at J, with 14 bases in the middle.